This T cell receptor beta chain was documented in a study of CD8 T cells in ankylosing spondylitis. The study's findings and limits: A motif of eight highly homologous TCR beta variants was seen as apparently characteristic of ankylosing spondylitis blood. Matched ankylosing spondylitis synovial fluid reportedly contained a significantly enriched population of disease-linked clones. Disease-linked clones were found to be CD8+ and relatively rare in peripheral blood.

This clonotype was seen many times. The target antigen is unknown. CDR3 length: 14 amino acids. Trimming took 4 bases from V and 5 from J, leaving 15 bases between them. Germline loops: CDR1 SGDLS, CDR2 YYNGEE. Quantitative 5'-RACE was performed with molecular barcodes, and it yielded the TCR beta libraries. Each CDR3 protein is one row after TCRdb ran MiXCR on the 5' RACE reads. The sample shows 330,000 or so distinct CDR3 sequences, 6.5% to 10% of them seen only once. The clonotype was recovered from a male donor with ankylosing spondylitis. The rearrangement uses TRBV9 and TRBJ2-5; tentative D call: TRBD2 (5 bases). Sequenced: blood, either unsorted or a sorted T cell fraction (not recorded which). This CDR3 reads CASSPEGAVETQYF. In nucleotides, the CDR3 is TGTGCCAGCAGCCCAGAGGGAGCGGTGGAGACCCAGTACTTC.